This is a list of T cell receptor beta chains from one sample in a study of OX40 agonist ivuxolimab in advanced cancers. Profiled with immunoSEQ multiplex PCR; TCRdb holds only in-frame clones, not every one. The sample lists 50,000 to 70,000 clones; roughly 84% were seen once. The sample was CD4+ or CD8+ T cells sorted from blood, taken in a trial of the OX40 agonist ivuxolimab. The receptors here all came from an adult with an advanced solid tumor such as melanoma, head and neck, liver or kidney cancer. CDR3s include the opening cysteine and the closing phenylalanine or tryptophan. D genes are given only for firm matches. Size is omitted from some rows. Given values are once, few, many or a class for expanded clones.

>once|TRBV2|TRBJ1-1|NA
TGTGCCAGCAGCTTCGAGGATGAAGCTTTCTTT
CASSFEDEAFF
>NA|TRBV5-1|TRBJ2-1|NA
TGCGCCAGCAGCTTGGAATTCAGCTCCTACAATGAGCAGTTCTTC
CASSLEFSSYNEQFF
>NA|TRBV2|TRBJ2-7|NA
TGTGCCAGCAGTGAAGGGGGCGGGCAGCAGTACTTC
CASSEGGGQQYF
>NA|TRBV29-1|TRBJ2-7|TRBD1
TGCAGCGTTGGGACAGGGAAGTACGAGCAGTACTTC
CSVGTGKYEQYF
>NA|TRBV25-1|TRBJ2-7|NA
TGTGCCAGCAGTGAATACAAGGGGCTGCTCTACGAGCAGTACTTC
CASSEYKGLLYEQYF
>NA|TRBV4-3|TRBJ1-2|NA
TGCGCCAGCAGCCAAGGCAGTTCGAACTATGGCTACACCTTC
CASSQGSSNYGYTF
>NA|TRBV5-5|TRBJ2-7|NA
TGTGCCAGCAGCCGCTGGGAACCGGGGGACGAGCAGTACTTC
CASSRWEPGDEQYF
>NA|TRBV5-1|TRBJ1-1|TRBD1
TGCGCCAGCAGCCCGGGCCGGGGACAGGGGGGTCTTGAAGCTTTCTTT
CASSPGRGQGGLEAFF
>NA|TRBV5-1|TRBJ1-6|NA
TGCGCCAGCAGCTTGGCCGGGACGAGGTATAATTCACCCCTCCACTTT
CASSLAGTRYNSPLHF
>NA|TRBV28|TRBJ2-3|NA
TGTGCCAGCAGGGCCCCAACAGATACGCAGTATTTT
CASRAPTDTQYF
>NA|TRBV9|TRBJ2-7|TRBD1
TGTGCCAGCAGCTTCACAGGGGGCGAGTACGAGCAGTACTTC
CASSFTGGEYEQYF
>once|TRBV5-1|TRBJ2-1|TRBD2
TGCGCCAGCAGCTTGGTGTCTAGCGGAGAGGGGAATGAGCAGTTCTTC
CASSLVSSGEGNEQFF
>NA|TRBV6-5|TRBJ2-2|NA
TGTGCCAGCAGTTATGGCGGGACAACGAACACCGGGGAGCTGTTTTTT
CASSYGGTTNTGELFF
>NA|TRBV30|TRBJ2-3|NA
TGTGCCTCCTCGCCAGGAAACACAGATACGCAGTATTTT
CASSPGNTDTQYF
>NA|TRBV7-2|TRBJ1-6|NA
TGTGCCAGCAGCTTAGGGCGGGGGGCAGCTAATAATTCACCCCTCCACTTT
CASSLGRGAANNSPLHF
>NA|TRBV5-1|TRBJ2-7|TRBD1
TGCGCCAGCAGGTCCGTACAGGGGCCGTACGAGCAGTACTTC
CASRSVQGPYEQYF
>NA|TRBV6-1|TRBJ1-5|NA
TGTGCCAGCAGTCCTCCTACCCGAGGCAATCAGCCCCAGCATTTT
CASSPPTRGNQPQHF
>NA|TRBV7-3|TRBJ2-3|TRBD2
TGTGCCAGCAGCCCCGAAATTAGCGGGGGGGCGGGTACGCAGTATTTT
CASSPEISGGAGTQYF
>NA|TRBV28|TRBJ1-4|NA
TGTGCCAGCAGTTCCCGACATGAAAATAATGAAAAACTGTTTTTT
CASSSRHENNEKLFF
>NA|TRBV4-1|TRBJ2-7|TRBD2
TGCGCCAGCAGCCCCCGACTAGCGGGAGCAAGCGAGCAGTACTTC
CASSPRLAGASEQYF
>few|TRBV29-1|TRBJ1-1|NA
TGCAGCGTTGGTCCCGAGGGCACTGAAGCTTTCTTT
CSVGPEGTEAFF
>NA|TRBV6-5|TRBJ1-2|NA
TGTGCCAGCAGTTACTCGCACGGGGGCTCGGGCGGCTACACCTTC
CASSYSHGGSGGYTF
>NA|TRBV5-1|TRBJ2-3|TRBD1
TGCGCCACCACCCTTGCCGGGACAGGGGGCTTGTCGGCAGATACGCAGTATTTT
CATTLAGTGGLSADTQYF